This is a list of T cell receptor beta chains from one sample in a study of blood T cell repertoires in COVID-19. Assay: immunoSEQ multiplex PCR; the TCRdb copy retains only in-frame clones and omits some. In the table there are about 55,000 clones, roughly 80% of which are singletons. The sequencing input was peripheral blood. These TCRs come from a human donor in a cohort sampled during active or convalescent COVID-19. Each CDR3 is given with its conserved first and last residue. The D gene is left open where the match is weak. Size tells how often a clone was seen (once, few, many) or the class of an expanded clone, and some rows leave it out.

V gene	clone size	D gene	J gene	CDR3 protein	CDR3 DNA
TRBV2	NA	TRBD1	TRBJ1-5	CASSRNRGRQGYSNQPQHF	TGTGCCAGCAGCCGTAACAGGGGCCGCCAAGGGTATAGCAATCAGCCCCAGCATTTT
TRBV2	few	TRBD1	TRBJ1-1	CASRDRGRTEAFF	TGTGCCAGCAGGGACAGGGGAAGAACTGAAGCTTTCTTT
TRBV18	NA	TRBD1	TRBJ2-7	CASSPRQGADEQYF	TGTGCCAGCTCACCGCGACAGGGGGCCGACGAGCAGTACTTC
TRBV19	NA	NA	TRBJ1-4	CASRPPQTVENEKLFF	TGTGCCAGTCGCCCGCCCCAGACAGTTGAAAATGAAAAACTGTTTTTT
TRBV27	NA	NA	TRBJ2-2	CASGGARYTGELFF	TGTGCCAGCGGGGGGGCGCGGTACACCGGGGAGCTGTTTTTT
TRBV9	NA	TRBD2	TRBJ2-5	CASSVGTRQETQYF	TGTGCCAGCAGCGTTGGGACTAGACAAGAGACCCAGTACTTC
TRBV4-3	NA	TRBD1	TRBJ1-6	CASSQGSQGASSPLHF	TGCGCCAGCAGCCAAGGATCCCAGGGGGCCTCTTCACCCCTCCACTTT
TRBV11-3	few	NA	TRBJ2-2	CASSTSGTNTGELFF	TGTGCCAGCAGCACGAGCGGAACGAACACCGGGGAGCTGTTTTTT
TRBV2	NA	NA	TRBJ1-3	CASRDRAGNTIYF	TGTGCCAGCAGGGACAGAGCTGGAAACACCATATATTTT
TRBV9	once	TRBD1	TRBJ2-1	CASSLRDRDNNEQFF	TGTGCCAGCAGCCTCCGGGACAGGGATAACAATGAGCAGTTCTTC
TRBV18	NA	NA	TRBJ1-1	CASSPITENTEAFF	TGTGCCAGCTCACCGATCACAGAGAACACTGAAGCTTTCTTT
TRBV18	NA	TRBD1	TRBJ1-1	CASSPSGTGLNTEAFF	TGTGCCAGCTCACCCTCGGGGACAGGGCTGAACACTGAAGCTTTCTTT
TRBV6-4	NA	TRBD1	TRBJ1-2	CASSERTGTGGYTF	TGTGCCAGCTCCGAGCGGACAGGGACAGGTGGCTACACCTTC
TRBV7-9	few	NA	TRBJ1-5	CASQEGSYNSNQPQHF	TGTGCCAGCCAGGAAGGGAGCTATAATAGCAATCAGCCCCAGCATTTT
TRBV19	NA	TRBD1	TRBJ2-3	CASSMTGVSTDTQYF	TGTGCCAGTAGTATGACAGGGGTGAGCACAGATACGCAGTATTTT
TRBV2	NA	TRBD1	TRBJ1-3	CASRAWTGAGNTIYF	TGTGCCAGCAGGGCATGGACAGGGGCTGGAAACACCATATATTTT
TRBV6-5	NA	NA	TRBJ1-4	CASSLQNDEKLFF	TGTGCCAGCAGTCTCCAGAACGATGAAAAACTGTTTTTT
TRBV18	NA	NA	TRBJ1-1	CASSPSRVGNTEAFF	TGTGCCAGCTCACCCTCCCGGGTGGGGAACACTGAAGCTTTCTTT
TRBV9	few	NA	TRBJ1-3	CASSVEGSSGNTIYF	TGTGCCAGCAGCGTAGAGGGGTCTTCTGGAAACACCATATATTTT
TRBV11-1	NA	NA	TRBJ1-1	CASSLGSGNTEAFF	TGTGCCAGCAGCTTAGGTAGCGGGAACACTGAAGCTTTCTTT
TRBV5-4	NA	TRBD2	TRBJ2-2	CASRFAAGGAGELFF	TGTGCCAGCAGATTTGCGGCGGGGGGAGCCGGGGAGCTGTTTTTT
TRBV25-1	NA	NA	TRBJ2-2	CASSEYFGGRGAGELFF	TGTGCCAGCAGTGAATATTTCGGGGGGCGAGGGGCCGGGGAGCTGTTTTTT